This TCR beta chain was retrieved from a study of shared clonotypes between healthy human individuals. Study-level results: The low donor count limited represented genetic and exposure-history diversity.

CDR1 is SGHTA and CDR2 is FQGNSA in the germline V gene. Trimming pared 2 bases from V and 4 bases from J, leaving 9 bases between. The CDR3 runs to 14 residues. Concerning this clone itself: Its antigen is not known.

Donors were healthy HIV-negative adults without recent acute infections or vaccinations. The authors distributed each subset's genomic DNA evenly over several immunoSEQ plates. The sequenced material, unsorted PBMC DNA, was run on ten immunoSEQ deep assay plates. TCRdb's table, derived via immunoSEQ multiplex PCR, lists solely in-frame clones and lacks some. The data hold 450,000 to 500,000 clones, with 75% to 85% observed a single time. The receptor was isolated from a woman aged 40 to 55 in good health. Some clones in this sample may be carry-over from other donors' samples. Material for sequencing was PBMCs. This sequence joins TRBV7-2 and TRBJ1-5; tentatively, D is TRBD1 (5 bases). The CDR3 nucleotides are TGTGCCAGCAGCTTAACAGGAACTAATCAGCCCCAGCATTTT. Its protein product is CASSLTGTNQPQHF.